Below are 29 T cell receptor beta chains sequenced from a single sample in a study of T cells in localized non-small cell lung cancer (dated by TCRdb to about 2020). Library prep was done by the immunoSEQ multiplex PCR assay. Here the immuneACCESS table is served through TCRdb, limited to in-frame sequences with V and J called. Missing clones are a known gap in these copies; in checked studies unresolved V genes cover under half, and the rest lacks a known reason. The sample table lists some 2,200 clones, 36% of them with a count of one. Around 7% of the sample lies in the top ten. The sample here was lung tumor tissue, taken before any cancer treatment. Receptor source: a man aged 40 to 69 with stage I lung adenocarcinoma.

This clone was recorded once. This chain links TRBV18 with TRBJ1-4; TRBD1 agrees at 8 bases. Germline CDR1 and CDR2: KGHSH and LQKENI. V was clipped by 3 bases and J by 8 bases; unmatched bases: 8. This CDR3 contains 15 residues. DNA for the CDR3: TGTGCCAGCTCACCCCAGGGGGCTATCCGAGAAAAACTGTTTTTT. Translation gives CASSPQGAIREKLFF.

The chain links TRBV19 to TRBJ1-3, with D possibly TRBD1 on 5 matching bases. From germline, CDR1 is LNHDA and CDR2 SQIVND (reference sequence). The CDR3 runs to 16 residues. V shed 7 bases and J shed 0 bases, with 16 bases lying between them. CDR3 bases: TGTGCCAGTACCGTGACAGCCGATCACTCTGGAAACACCATATATTTT. Translation gives CASTVTADHSGNTIYF.

This clone was observed once. This chain connects TRBV5-1 to TRBJ1-1; 10 nucleotides align to TRBD1. Per the germline V gene, CDR1 is SGHRS and CDR2 is YFSETQ. The trim removed 3 bases at V and 6 bases at J, leaving 5 bases unmatched. The CDR3 spans 14 residues. For the CDR3, the DNA is TGCGCCAGCAGCTCCGGGACAGGGGTTGCTGAAGCTTTCTTT. It specifies CASSSGTGVAEAFF.

Remarks on this clone: One junction end does not reproduce the germline sequence, and a read error may be involved. The V call is TRBV11-3, the J call TRBJ1-4; D call uncertain. The CDR3 runs 14 residues. Per the germline V gene, CDR1 is SGHNT and CDR2 is YENEEA. The DNA of the CDR3 is TGTGTCAGCAGCCCGTGGGGAACTAATGAAAAACTGTTTTTT. Residues: CVSSPWGTNEKLFF.

The chain has TRBV29-1 and TRBJ2-3; D possibly corresponds to TRBD2 (5 bases). V dropped 4 bases and J dropped 3 bases, with 8 bases sitting between them. The CDR3 sequence is 12 residues long. Germline CDR1 SQVTM, CDR2 ANQGSEA. CDR3 amino acids: CSVVSGTDTQYF. The CDR3 region has the DNA TGCAGCGTTGTGAGCGGTACAGATACGCAGTATTTT.

This clone was observed a single time. The V gene is TRBV19, the J gene TRBJ1-1; TRBD1 is a possible D gene (5 bases). The CDR3 covers 14 residues. Germline V gene sequence: CDR1 LNHDA, CDR2 SQIVND (reference sequence). The V end was cut by 3 bases, the J end by 1 base, with 9 bases between. CDR3 residues: CASSIQGRNTEAFF. The CDR3 nucleotides read TGTGCCAGTAGTATCCAGGGAAGGAACACTGAAGCTTTCTTT.

V and J are TRBV6-8 and TRBJ2-2; D unresolved. The V gene lost 6 bases and the J gene lost 4 bases, with 9 bases spanning the gap. The CDR3 extends over 13 amino acids. Germline-derived CDR1 and CDR2 are MNHGY and SAAAGT. The CDR3 here is CASSSHSTGELFF. The CDR3, as DNA: TGTGCCAGCAGCTCCCATAGCACCGGGGAGCTGTTTTTT.

V gene TRBV11-3 combines with J gene TRBJ2-1; possibly TRBD2 for D (5 bases). In germline, CDR1 is SGHNT, CDR2 YENEEA. The CDR3 has 14 amino acids. V was pared by 5 bases and J by 4 bases, with 12 bases between. The CDR3 loop is CASSPTNTYNEQFF. DNA of the CDR3: TGTGCCAGCAGCCCGACTAACACTTACAATGAGCAGTTCTTC. The variable domain in full, completed from reference TRBV11-3 and TRBJ2-1, reads EAGVVQSPRYKIIEKKQPVAFWCNPISGHNTLYWYLQNLGQGPELLIRYENEEAVDDSQLPKDRFSAERLKGVDSTLKIQPAELGDSAVYLCASSPTNTYNEQFFGPGTRLTVL.

This clone was counted a single time. The rearrangement links TRBV30 to TRBJ2-7; 7 bases fit TRBD1. Germline values: CDR1 GTSNPN, CDR2 SVGIG (reference sequence). This CDR3 contains 13 residues. Germline trimming cut 1 base from V and 13 bases from J; bases unmatched to any gene: 13. The CDR3 is CAWSAGQQKSRYF. CDR3 bases: TGTGCCTGGAGTGCGGGACAGCAAAAATCCCGATACTTC.

This clone was seen more than once but under ten times. J is TRBJ2-3 and V is TRBV5-1; D is unclear. Per the germline V gene, CDR1 is SGHRS and CDR2 is YFSETQ. The CDR3 consists of 16 residues. V was cut by 0 bases and J by 4 bases, with 15 bases left in between. The CDR3 coding sequence is TGCGCCAGCAGCTTGGCCGGGCCCCTAGTGGCAGATACGCAGTATTTT. Translation: CASSLAGPLVADTQYF.

The V call is TRBV6-8, the J call TRBJ2-1; 14 bases line up with TRBD2. The CDR3 covers 17 residues. Per germline, CDR1 MNHGY and CDR2 SAAAGT. V lost 5 bases and J lost 8; bases outside the gene matches: 11. CDR3: CASSATSGRANFDEQFF. CDR3 in DNA: TGTGCCAGCAGTGCGACTAGCGGGAGGGCCAATTTCGATGAGCAGTTCTTC.

Here the CDR3 DNA reads TGTGCCAGCTCATCGGGACAGGGGGCACAAGAGACCCAGTACTTC. Protein product: CASSSGQGAQETQYF. The chain combines TRBV18 with TRBJ2-5; 12 nucleotides align to TRBD1. CDR1 is KGHSH, CDR2 LQKENI, per germline. With V trimmed by 5 bases and J by 2 bases, 3 bases remained unmatched. The CDR3 is 15 amino acids.

This clone is labeled as medium-sized (0.01 to 0.1%). The rearrangement links TRBV11-3 to TRBJ2-7; D remains unclear. Looked up from germline, CDR1 is SGHNT and CDR2 is YENEEA. The CDR3 spans 14 residues. V was trimmed by 1 base and J by 3 bases, leaving 10 bases between them. The CDR3: CASSLGHTDYEQYF. DNA for the CDR3: TGTGCCAGCAGCTTAGGACATACGGACTACGAGCAGTACTTC. Variable domain in full (rest from reference TRBV11-3 and TRBJ2-7): EAGVVQSPRYKIIEKKQPVAFWCNPISGHNTLYWYLQNLGQGPELLIRYENEEAVDDSQLPKDRFSAERLKGVDSTLKIQPAELGDSAVYLCASSLGHTDYEQYFGPGTRLTVT.

The V gene is TRBV10-2, the J gene TRBJ2-7; either TRBD1 or TRBD2 may fit D (5 bases each). The V gene's germline CDR1 is WSHSY and CDR2 SAAADI. CDR3 length: 16 amino acids. V lost 3 bases and J lost 6, with 21 bases in between. The CDR3 is CASSDVMGVSPLEQYF. DNA of the CDR3: TGCGCCAGCAGTGACGTGATGGGGGTTAGCCCCCTCGAGCAGTACTTC.

V usage is TRBV29-1 and J usage is TRBJ2-5, with D perhaps TRBD1 (5 bases). Trimming shortened V by 4 bases and J by 4 bases, and 10 bases separated the two germline ends. The length of the CDR3 is 12 residues. Germline-derived CDR1 and CDR2 are SQVTM and ANQGSEA. The DNA for the CDR3 is TGCAGCGTTGCTCCAGGGATAGAGACCCAGTACTTC. Residues: CSVAPGIETQYF.

The chain employs TRBV29-1 and TRBJ2-5; possibly TRBD1 for D (6 bases). Between the trimmed V and J ends, which lost 2 bases and 1 base, there was a span of 8 bases. This CDR3 is 13 amino acids long. Germline assignment: CDR1 SQVTM and CDR2 ANQGSEA. CDR3 coding DNA: TGCAGCGTTGAAAAGGACAGCCAAGAGACCCAGTACTTC. This codes for CSVEKDSQETQYF.

The chain joins TRBV28 to TRBJ1-2; no definite D call. Trimming stripped 11 bases from V and 3 bases from J, with 13 bases between. The germline gives CDR1 MDHEN, CDR2 SYDVKM. The CDR3 covers 12 residues. DNA for the CDR3: TGTGCCGCCCGGGGTGATGACTATGGCTACACCTTC. The encoded protein is CAARGDDYGYTF.

In DNA, the CDR3 is TGCAGCGCCTCTGTTGGAGGAATGTTGGGGGCCAACGTCCTGACTTTC. The encoded protein is CSASVGGMLGANVLTF. This chain links TRBV29-1 with TRBJ2-6, with D possibly being TRBD2 (5 bases). V lost 7 bases to trimming and J lost 4 bases, with 20 bases between them. The CDR3 runs 16 residues. Germline-derived CDR1 and CDR2 are SQVTM and ANQGSEA.

This clone is termed medium-sized. The chain joins TRBV11-3 to TRBJ2-1, with 10 positions matching TRBD1. Per the germline V gene, CDR1 is SGHNT and CDR2 is YENEEA. The ends lost 4 bases at V and 6 bases at J; junction bases unmatched: 6. CDR3 length: 15 residues. This CDR3 is CASSSDRGQANEQFF. Written as DNA, the CDR3 is TGTGCCAGCAGCTCAGACAGGGGGCAGGCCAATGAGCAGTTCTTC.

This clone was seen just once. The chain uses TRBV28 and TRBJ1-2; unclear D gene. The germline V gene has CDR1 MDHEN and CDR2 SYDVKM. This CDR3 has 13 amino acids. V shed 6 bases and J shed 4 bases, with 12 bases lying between them. The CDR3 spells CASSSPPPYGYTF. The DNA for the CDR3 is TGTGCCAGCAGCTCACCGCCCCCCTATGGCTACACCTTC.

The chain uses TRBV19 and TRBJ2-3; 12 bases agree with TRBD2. V shed 6 bases, J shed 0 bases, and the junction held 10 bases outside the gene matches. The germline CDR1 and CDR2 sequences are LNHDA and SQIVND (reference sequence). The CDR3 has 18 residues. The CDR3 DNA is TGTGCCAGTAGCGGGACTCCTGGGACTAGCGGGAGCACAGATACGCAGTATTTT. This translates into CASSGTPGTSGSTDTQYF.

This clone is classed as medium-sized. The chain couples TRBV6-8 to TRBJ2-5; TRBD2 matches at 8 bases. V dropped 6 bases and J dropped 3; count of bases not matched to a gene: 6. This CDR3 spans 14 amino acids. Per germline, CDR1 MNHGY and CDR2 SAAAGT. The CDR3 sequence is CASRVVSGKETQYF. CDR3 nucleotide sequence: TGTGCCAGCAGGGTCGTTAGCGGGAAAGAGACCCAGTACTTC.

The V call is TRBV30, the J call TRBJ1-1, with a possible D match to TRBD1 (6 bases). In germline, CDR1 is GTSNPN, CDR2 SVGIG (reference sequence). The CDR3 sequence is 14 residues long. Deletions cut 3 bases from V and 4 bases from J, with 15 bases between. CDR3 region: CAWRPTGLATEAFF. CDR3 coding DNA: TGTGCCTGGAGACCTACAGGGTTAGCCACTGAAGCTTTCTTT.

This clone appeared a few times. V is TRBV11-3 and J is TRBJ1-3; 8 bases map to TRBD1. The CDR3 is 14 amino acids. The germline gives CDR1 SGHNT, CDR2 YENEEA. J was trimmed by 4 bases and V by 1 base; bases with no gene match: 0. The CDR3 here is CASSLGTGGNTIYF. The CDR3 nucleotides read TGTGCCAGCAGCTTAGGGACAGGGGGAAACACCATATATTTT.

This clone was observed a single time. The chain combines TRBV19 with TRBJ2-3, with D possibly TRBD2 on 6 matching bases. The V end lost 8 bases, the J end lost 3 bases, and 15 bases lay between the germline ends. Germline CDR1 is LNHDA and CDR2 is SQIVND (reference sequence). The CDR3 is 14 residues long. The DNA for the CDR3 is TGTGCCAGTTATGGAGGGCGTCGGACAGATACGCAGTATTTT. Translation gives CASYGGRRTDTQYF.

This clone was counted a few times. V is TRBV9 and J is TRBJ2-7; no definite D call. This CDR3 comprises 14 residues. Trimming stripped 0 bases from V and 3 bases from J, with 10 bases between. Germline CDR1 SGDLS, CDR2 YYNGEE. This CDR3 is CASSVEASFYEQYF. CDR3 nucleotides: TGTGCCAGCAGCGTAGAGGCCAGCTTCTACGAGCAGTACTTC.

DNA of the CDR3: TGTGCCAGCTCACCGTCGACGGAGGGCGAGCAGTACTTC. This sequence encodes CASSPSTEGEQYF. V is TRBV18 and J is TRBJ2-7; D perhaps matches TRBD2 (6 bases). The CDR3 is 13 amino acids. Germline V gene sequence: CDR1 KGHSH, CDR2 LQKENI. Trimming stripped 3 bases from V and 6 bases from J, with 12 bases between.

The rearrangement links TRBV18 to TRBJ1-1; D remains ambiguous. The CDR3 has 12 amino acids. Trimming removed 3 bases at V and 11 bases at J, with 13 bases between. Germline values: CDR1 KGHSH, CDR2 LQKENI. The CDR3 nucleotides are TGTGCCAGCTCACCTCCGGAAAACCGGGCTTTCTTT. Translated, it gives CASSPPENRAFF.

Written as DNA, the CDR3 is TGTGCCAGCACCTCCTTCCCACGGGGGGGGCTCACAGATACGCAGTATTTT. Translating gives CASTSFPRGGLTDTQYF. This chain uses TRBV6-8 with TRBJ2-3; 8 nucleotides align to TRBD2. CDR3 size: 17 residues. Germline CDR1 is MNHGY and CDR2 is SAAAGT. V dropped 7 bases and J dropped 2; count of bases not matched to a gene: 14.